These 7 T cell receptor beta chains share one sample of origin, sequenced in a study of T cell responses to AZD1222 COVID-19 vaccine. This table comes from immunoSEQ multiplex PCR, and its TCRdb copy is limited to in-frame clones, with some not included. This table holds about 100,000 clones, just over 85% found once. The sample here was peripheral blood, taken on day 0 of AZD1222 vaccination. These receptors all come from an adult in good health.

The chain is built from TRBV6-1 and TRBJ1-4, with 7 bases identical to TRBD1. The ends lost 3 bases at V and 5 bases at J; junction bases unmatched: 3. From germline, CDR1 is MNHNS and CDR2 SASEGT. The CDR3 has 14 amino acids. CDR3 bases: TGTGCCAGCAGTGACGGACAGGAGAATGAAAAACTGTTTTTT. Its protein is CASSDGQENEKLFF.

The rearrangement links TRBV24-1 to TRBJ2-5; 12 bases align to TRBD2. The V segment lost 4 bases and the J segment 5 bases; nucleotides outside the gene matches: 10. The CDR3 runs to 17 residues. Germline CDR1 reads KGHDR; CDR2 reads SFDVKD. The CDR3, as DNA: TGTGCCACCAGTGACCCAACTAGCGGGGGGTGGGGCGAGACCCAGTACTTC. Its protein product is CATSDPTSGGWGETQYF.

The rearrangement uses TRBV25-1 and TRBJ1-1; TRBD1 might be the D (5 bases). The V and J ends lost 7 bases and 6 bases respectively, with 18 bases between them. The CDR3 sequence is 14 residues long. Germline V gives CDR1 MGHDK, CDR2 SYGVNS. The CDR3 DNA reads as TGTGCCAGCACCGGGGGGAAGGGTTTCCCTGAAGCTTTCTTT. Protein: CASTGGKGFPEAFF.

CDR3 amino acids: CASSLRGGPYNEQFF. As DNA, the CDR3 is TGTGCCAGCAGTTTACGCGGGGGCCCATACAATGAGCAGTTCTTC. The V gene is TRBV27, the J gene TRBJ2-1, with a tentative D call TRBD2 (7 bases). This CDR3 contains 15 residues. V was shortened by 2 bases and J by 4 bases, with 12 bases between the two germline ends. Germline values: CDR1 MNHEY, CDR2 SMNVEV (reference sequence).

The CDR3 DNA reads TGTGCCAGCAGCTTGGACAGGGTTTCCACCATCTCTGGAAACACCATATATTTT. This translates into CASSLDRVSTISGNTIYF. The J gene is TRBJ1-3, the V gene TRBV7-8; 8 nucleotides line up with TRBD1. With 3 bases clipped from V and 0 bases from J, the junction kept 10 bases outside the gene matches. The germline V gene has CDR1 SGHVS and CDR2 FQNEAQ. The CDR3 has 18 residues.

The rearrangement uses TRBV2 and TRBJ1-1; possibly TRBD1 for D (6 bases). This CDR3 contains 12 residues. Between the trimmed V and J ends, which lost 3 bases and 10 bases, there was a span of 12 bases. Germline V gene data show CDR1 as SNHLY and CDR2 as FYNNEI. The CDR3 DNA sequence: TGTGCCAGCAGTGAGGGGGGGCAAATAGCTTTCTTT. As protein: CASSEGGQIAFF.

The rearrangement uses TRBV11-2 and TRBJ2-7; 9 positions match TRBD1. Per germline, CDR1 SGHAT and CDR2 FQNNGV. After removal of 5 bases from V and 5 bases from J, the junction contained 7 bases not matched to a gene. The CDR3 consists of 14 residues. The CDR3 protein is CASSMDRGWDEQYF. The CDR3, as DNA: TGTGCCAGCAGCATGGACAGGGGATGGGACGAGCAGTACTTC.